The 23 T cell receptor beta chains presented below share a single source sample, sequenced in a study of blood T cells in healthy people across ages. Combining a sample-barcoded 5' primer with a J-beta primer mix, a second PCR ran for roughly 7 to 11 cycles. In TCRdb, the 5' RACE reads were re-called with MiXCR into one record per CDR3 protein. This table has 700,000 or so distinct CDR3 sequences, around 43% appearing once. Specimen: blood. The receptors stem from an older man in good health.

CDR3 region: CASSVLAGAGYEQYF. In DNA, the CDR3 is TGTGCCAGCAGCGTCCTTGCGGGAGCGGGCTATGAGCAGTACTTC. V usage is TRBV11-2 and J usage is TRBJ2-5; TRBD2 matches at 7 bases. From germline, CDR1 is SGHAT and CDR2 FQNNGV. Trimming took 5 bases from V and 11 from J; bases not matched to a gene: 17. This CDR3 has 15 residues.

The J gene is TRBJ2-4, the V gene TRBV10-3, with TRBD2 matching over 9 bases. The end of the DNA is better explained by TRBJ2-7, so the J call may be wrong. The CDR3 is made up of 16 amino acids. In germline, CDR1 is ENHRY, CDR2 SYGVKD. The CDR3 coding sequence is TGTGCCATCAGTGAGTCAGTAGGGCGGGGGGGGAACGAGCAGTACTTC. Protein sequence: CAISESVGRGGNEQYF.

This clonotype has only a few counts. The gene calls are TRBV6-2 or TRBV6-3 and TRBJ2-7; TRBD2 matches 11 bases. Germline V gives CDR1 MNHEY, CDR2 SVGEGT. CDR3 length equals 15 residues. V was pared by 6 bases and J by 4 bases, with 8 bases of the junction left unmatched. CDR3: CASRPPGLAVYEQYF. CDR3 nucleotide sequence: TGTGCCAGCAGGCCCCCGGGACTAGCGGTATACGAGCAGTACTTC.

This clonotype was counted a few times. V gene TRBV6-6 combines with J gene TRBJ1-6; tentative D call: TRBD1 (6 bases). The CDR3 length is 14 residues. The V end lost 6 bases, the J end lost 5 bases, and 11 bases lay between the germline ends. The germline V gene encodes CDR1 MNHNY and CDR2 SVGAGI (reference sequence). This chain's CDR3 is CASSPGTNNSPLHF. CDR3 sequence (DNA): TGTGCCAGCAGCCCCGGGACAAATAATTCACCCCTCCACTTT.

The chain links TRBV5-1 to TRBJ2-5; D is ambiguous. CDR1 is SGHRS, CDR2 YFSETQ, per germline. Trimming pared 3 bases from V and 1 base from J, leaving 10 bases between. The CDR3 extends over 14 amino acids. The CDR3 loop reads CASSSPDLQETQYF. Here the CDR3 DNA reads TGCGCCAGCAGCTCCCCAGACCTCCAAGAGACCCAGTACTTC.

The chain is built from TRBV7-2 and TRBJ2-7, with 8 bases fitting TRBD2. V gave up 6 bases and J gave up 1 base; unmatched junction bases: 8. CDR1 and CDR2 from the germline V gene are SGHTA and FQGNSA. The CDR3 loop spans 15 amino acids. The DNA for the CDR3 is TGTGCCAGCAGGGAAAGCGGGAGCCAATCCTACGAGCAGTACTTC. As protein: CASRESGSQSYEQYF.

This clonotype was detected ten times or more. J is TRBJ2-3 and V is TRBV9; possibly TRBD2 for D (5 bases). Looked up from germline, CDR1 is SGDLS and CDR2 is YYNGEE. The length of the CDR3 is 15 residues. V was shortened by 4 bases and J by 3 bases, with 15 bases between the two germline ends. The DNA for the CDR3 is TGTGCCAGCAGCTCCCGAGAGGGTCCAACAGATACGCAGTATTTT. Protein: CASSSREGPTDTQYF. The whole variable domain, remainder taken from reference TRBV9 and TRBJ2-3, is DSGVTQTPKHLITATGQRVTLRCSPRSGDLSVYWYQQSLDQGLQFLIQYYNGEERAKGNILERFSAQQFPDLHSELNLSSLELGDSALYFCASSSREGPTDTQYFGPGTRLTVL.

This clonotype was seen once. The V and J genes are TRBV7-8 and TRBJ2-7; D could derive from TRBD1 or TRBD2 (5 bases each). The CDR3 contains 14 residues. Germline CDR1 SGHVS, CDR2 FQNEAQ. Trimming removed 5 bases from V and 1 base from J, with 12 bases in between. The CDR3 region is CASSTRDGSYEQYF. DNA of the CDR3: TGTGCCAGCAGCACAAGGGACGGATCCTACGAGCAGTACTTC.

V usage is TRBV30 and J usage is TRBJ1-1, with 9 bases that match TRBD1. The CDR3 has 13 residues. The V gene end was trimmed by 3 bases and the J gene end by 11 bases; junction bases not matched to a gene: 10. Germline CDR1 GTSNPN, CDR2 SVGIG (reference sequence). The CDR3 nucleotides read TGTGCCTGGAGCGGACAGGGGCTCGGAGGGGCTTTCTTT. This sequence encodes CAWSGQGLGGAFF.

The chain recombines TRBV7-9 with TRBJ1-1, with a tentative D call TRBD1 (6 bases). Deletions cut 3 bases from V and 1 base from J, with 15 bases between. Per the germline V gene, CDR1 is SEHNR and CDR2 is FQNEAQ (reference sequence). The length of the CDR3 is 16 residues. CDR3 protein: CASSFFRGQGNTEAFF. DNA of the CDR3: TGTGCCAGCAGCTTCTTCCGGGGGCAGGGGAACACTGAAGCTTTCTTT.

V and J are TRBV7-2 and TRBJ2-7; D not resolved. Looked up from germline, CDR1 is SGHTA and CDR2 is FQGNSA. The CDR3 runs to 14 residues. Trimming stripped 5 bases from V and 5 bases from J, with 16 bases between. CDR3 nucleotide sequence: TGTGCCAGCAGCCCCCTAGGGTATTCCGACGAGCAGTACTTC. This codes for CASSPLGYSDEQYF.

J is TRBJ2-3 and V is TRBV18; no definite D call. Per the germline V gene, CDR1 is KGHSH and CDR2 is LQKENI. This CDR3 region has 15 residues. V dropped 0 bases and J dropped 3 bases, with 10 bases sitting between them. The CDR3 loop reads CASSPPGSRTDTQYF. The CDR3 DNA reads as TGTGCCAGCTCACCACCTGGCAGCAGAACAGATACGCAGTATTTT.

This clonotype occurred once. This sequence joins TRBV20-1 and TRBJ2-5; D may be TRBD2 (5 bases). The germline V and J ends were trimmed by 6 bases and 5 bases, with 10 bases remaining between them. The CDR3 totals 11 residues. Germline V gene lookup returns CDR1 DFQATT and CDR2 SNEGSKA (reference sequence). The CDR3 DNA sequence: TGCAGTGCCAATTCGGGGGAGACCCAGTACTTC. This sequence encodes CSANSGETQYF.

The chain employs TRBV6-2 or TRBV6-3 and TRBJ2-7, with 12 bases lining up with TRBD1. Losses at the gene ends were 4 bases for V and 2 bases for J; bases not matched to a gene: 3. In germline, CDR1 is MNHEY, CDR2 SVGEGT. This CDR3 region has 15 residues. The CDR3 spells CASSLGQGATYEQYF. Written as DNA, the CDR3 is TGTGCCAGCAGTTTGGGACAGGGGGCCACCTACGAGCAGTACTTC.

Ten or more counts support this clonotype. V gene TRBV27 combines with J gene TRBJ2-7, with 12 bases aligning to TRBD1. V shed 5 bases, J shed 4 bases, and the junction held 6 bases outside the gene matches. CDR1 and CDR2 from the germline V gene are MNHEY and SMNVEV (reference sequence). The CDR3 length is 15 residues. The CDR3 loop is CASSITGQGAYEQYF. CDR3 sequence (DNA): TGTGCCAGCAGTATCACGGGACAGGGGGCTTACGAGCAGTACTTC.

V usage is TRBV7-2 and J usage is TRBJ1-1; no reliable D call. Germline V gene sequence: CDR1 SGHTA, CDR2 FQGNSA. V lost 7 bases to trimming and J lost 2 bases, with 20 bases between them. The CDR3 length is 16 residues. The CDR3 region has the DNA TGTGCCAGCATCTATGGGCTTAGGGCCTCCAACACTGAAGCTTTCTTT. Its protein product is CASIYGLRASNTEAFF. The variable domain in full, with the rest retrieved from reference TRBV7-2 and TRBJ1-1, is GAGVSQSPSNKVTEKGKDVELRCDPISGHTALYWYRQSLGQGLEFLIYFQGNSAPDKSGLPSDRFSAERTGGSVSTLTIQRTQQEDSAVYLCASIYGLRASNTEAFFGQGTRLTVV.

This clonotype was picked up a small number of times. The chain combines TRBV9 with TRBJ2-1, with TRBD2 matching over 7 bases. Trimming took 0 bases from V and 4 from J; bases not matched to a gene: 10. The CDR3 loop spans 17 amino acids. In germline, CDR1 is SGDLS, CDR2 YYNGEE. CDR3 sequence: CASSVDAGTTPYNEQFF. CDR3 DNA: TGTGCCAGCAGCGTAGATGCCGGGACTACACCATACAATGAGCAGTTCTTC. Complete variable domain (other parts from reference TRBV9 and TRBJ2-1): DSGVTQTPKHLITATGQRVTLRCSPRSGDLSVYWYQQSLDQGLQFLIQYYNGEERAKGNILERFSAQQFPDLHSELNLSSLELGDSALYFCASSVDAGTTPYNEQFFGPGTRLTVL.

This clonotype was recorded a few times. The genes are TRBV6-6 and TRBJ2-2; no clear D. CDR3 size: 15 residues. CDR1 is MNHNY, CDR2 SVGAGI, per germline (reference sequence). The ends were cut back, 7 bases at V and 1 base at J, with 13 bases in the middle. The CDR3 protein is CASNLATQNTGELFF. The CDR3 coding sequence is TGTGCCAGCAACCTCGCAACTCAGAACACCGGGGAGCTGTTTTTT.

Comment on this clonotype: Mismatch with germline at one junction end may stem from a read error. In DNA, the CDR3 is TGTGCCAGCAGTTGGGACGGGAGTGAAAAAGATGCGCAGTATTTT. This translates into CASSWDGSEKDAQYF. The chain combines TRBV6-5 with TRBJ2-3; weak D call: TRBD2 (6 bases). Per germline, CDR1 MNHEY and CDR2 SVGAGI. This CDR3 spans 15 amino acids.

With respect to this clonotype: One junction end disagrees with the germline gene, perhaps due to a read error. The chain recombines TRBV6-2 or TRBV6-3 with TRBJ2-7, with a weak D call TRBD2 (6 bases). CDR3 size: 13 residues. In germline, CDR1 is MNHEY, CDR2 SVGEGT. CDR3 sequence (DNA): TGTGCCTGCAGTTATGCGGGATCGTACGAGCAGTACTTC. This gives the protein CACSYAGSYEQYF.

Only a few counts were recorded for this clonotype. The CDR3 loop is CASSRTGEGTGELFF. CDR3 DNA sequence: TGTGCCAGCAGCCGGACAGGGGAGGGCACCGGGGAGCTGTTTTTT. The rearrangement uses TRBV11-3 and TRBJ2-2; TRBD1 agrees at 9 bases. Unmatched junction bases numbered 5, after V lost 5 bases and J lost 4 bases. Germline V gene lookup returns CDR1 SGHNT and CDR2 YENEEA. The CDR3 is made up of 15 amino acids.

A remark on this clonotype: A read error is possible here, since a much larger clone lies one base away. V and J are TRBV12-3 or TRBV12-4 and TRBJ2-7; 10 positions match TRBD2. J gave up 2 bases and V 10 bases, and 11 bases lay outside the gene matches. The CDR3 sequence is 15 residues long. CDR3: CANSPGTSVPYEQYF. CDR3 in DNA: TGTGCCAACAGCCCTGGGACTAGCGTTCCCTACGAGCAGTACTTC.

In this sample, this clonotype turned up many times. The chain links TRBV20-1 to TRBJ1-2, with 8 bases matching TRBD1. Germline-derived CDR1 and CDR2 are DFQATT and SNEGSKA (reference sequence). The length of the CDR3 is 13 residues. With V trimmed by 6 bases and J by 6 bases, 9 bases remained unmatched. The CDR3 DNA sequence: TGCAGTGCCAAGACAGGGGCCCTCGATGGCTACACCTTC. Translation: CSAKTGALDGYTF.